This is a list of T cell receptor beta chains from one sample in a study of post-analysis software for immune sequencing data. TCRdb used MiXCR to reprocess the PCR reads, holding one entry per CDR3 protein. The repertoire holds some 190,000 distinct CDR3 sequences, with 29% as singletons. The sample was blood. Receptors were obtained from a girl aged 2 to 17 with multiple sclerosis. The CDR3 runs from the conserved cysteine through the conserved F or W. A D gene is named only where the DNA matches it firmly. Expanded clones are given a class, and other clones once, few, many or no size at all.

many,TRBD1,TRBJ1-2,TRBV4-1,TGCGCCAGCAGCCAAGATGGGACAGTTAACTATGGCTACACCTTC,CASSQDGTVNYGYTF
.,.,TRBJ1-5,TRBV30,TGTGCCTGGAGCGTAACCGGGGCAAGCAATCAGCCCCAGCATTTT,CAWSVTGASNQPQHF
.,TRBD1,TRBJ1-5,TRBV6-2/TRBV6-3,TGTGCCAGCAACCAGGGGGCTGTAGGCCAGCCCCAGCATTTT,CASNQGAVGQPQHF
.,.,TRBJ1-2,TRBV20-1,TGCAGTTTTGATGGGGCCCGCAACTATGGCTACACCTTC,CSFDGARNYGYTF
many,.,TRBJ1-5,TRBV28,TGTGCCAGCACTACCCACGGGCAGCCCCAGCATTTT,CASTTHGQPQHF
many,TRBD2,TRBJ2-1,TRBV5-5,TGTGCCAGCAGCTTGGGGGGCCTAGCGGGAGAGGTTGAGCAGTTCTTC,CASSLGGLAGEVEQFF
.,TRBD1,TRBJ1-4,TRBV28,TGTGCCAGCAGCACGGACAGGGTCAGGTCTGAAAAACTGTTTTTT,CASSTDRVRSEKLFF
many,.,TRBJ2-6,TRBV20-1,TGCAGTGCTCTCAGCTCTGGGGCCAACGTCCTGACTTTC,CSALSSGANVLTF
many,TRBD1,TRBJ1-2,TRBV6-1,TGTGCCAGCATTATAAAGGTGGTTACAGGGGATGGCTACACCTTC,CASIIKVVTGDGYTF
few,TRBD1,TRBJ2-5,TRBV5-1,TGCGCCAGCAGCCCAGGGCTAATGACAGGGGTCCAAGAGACCCAGTACTTC,CASSPGLMTGVQETQYF
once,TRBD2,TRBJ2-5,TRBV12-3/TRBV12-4,TGTGCCAGCAGAACTAGCGGGGGGACGGGGGAGACCCAGTACTTC,CASRTSGGTGETQYF
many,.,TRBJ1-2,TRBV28,TGTGCCAGCAGTTTGAATAGCAGGGGATATGGCTACACCTTC,CASSLNSRGYGYTF
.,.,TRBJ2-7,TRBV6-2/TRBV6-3,TGTGCCAGCAGTTACGGAATTACCCAATCGAGTTACGAGCAGTACTTC,CASSYGITQSSYEQYF
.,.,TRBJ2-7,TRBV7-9,TGTGCCAGCAGCCCCCGTTTGTGGGAGCAGTACTTC,CASSPRLWEQYF
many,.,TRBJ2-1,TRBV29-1,TGCAGCGTTGTTTGGGGTACTGCGCTTTTAAGGTTCTTC,CSVVWGTALLRFF
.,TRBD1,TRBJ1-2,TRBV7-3,TGTGCCAGCAGCCCCCATCACATATCCGACGGACAGGGGGGTGGCTACACCTTC,CASSPHHISDGQGGGYTF
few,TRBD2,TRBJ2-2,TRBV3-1,TGTGCCAGCAGGCAAGCGGGGACGGCAAACACCGGGGAGCTGTTTTTT,CASRQAGTANTGELFF
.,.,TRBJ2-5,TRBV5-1,TGCGCCAGCAGCTGGACAGCACAAGAGACCCAGTACTTC,CASSWTAQETQYF
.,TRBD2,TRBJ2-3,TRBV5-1,TGCGCCAGCAGCGGGACTAGCGGGGGGGAAGATACGCAGTATTTT,CASSGTSGGEDTQYF
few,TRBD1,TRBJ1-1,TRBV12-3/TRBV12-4,TGTGCCAGCAGTTCCCGGACAGGGATTAACACTGAAGCTTTCTTT,CASSSRTGINTEAFF
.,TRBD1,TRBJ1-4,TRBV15,TGTGCCACCAGCAGAAAGACAGGGGGCAACGAAAAACTGTTTTTT,CATSRKTGGNEKLFF
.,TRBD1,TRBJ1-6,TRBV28,TGTGCCAGCAGTTCTTACCTATCAGACAGGGATAATTCACCCCTCCACTTT,CASSSYLSDRDNSPLHF
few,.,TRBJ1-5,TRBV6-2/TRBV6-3,TGTGCCAGCAGTTACTGCGCAAATAGCAATCAGCCCCAGCATTTT,CASSYCANSNQPQHF
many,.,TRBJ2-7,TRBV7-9,TGTGCCAGCAGCTTAGCTACCTACGAGCAGTACTTC,CASSLATYEQYF
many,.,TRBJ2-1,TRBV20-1,TGCAGTGCTAGAGATCAGTGGGCGAGCTCCTACAATGAGCAGTTCTTC,CSARDQWASSYNEQFF
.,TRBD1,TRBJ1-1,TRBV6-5,TGTGCCAGCAGAAACCCGTTGGGACAGGGGGCCCCTGAAGCTTTCTTT,CASRNPLGQGAPEAFF
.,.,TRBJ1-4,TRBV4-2,TGTGCCAGCAGCCAAGCCGCGGGGGCGACTAATGAAAAACTGTTTTTT,CASSQAAGATNEKLFF
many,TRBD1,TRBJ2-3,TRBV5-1,TGCGCCAGCAGCCTGCCGCGGACAGGGAGCACAGATACGCAGTATTTT,CASSLPRTGSTDTQYF
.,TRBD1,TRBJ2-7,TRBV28,TGTGCCAGCAGCTCCCCCGGAACAGGGGGCGGCGAGCAGTACTTC,CASSSPGTGGGEQYF
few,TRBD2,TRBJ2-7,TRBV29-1,TGCAGCGCGGGATTAACCGGGACTAGCGTCAATGAGCAGTACTTC,CSAGLTGTSVNEQYF
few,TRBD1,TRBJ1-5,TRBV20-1,TGCAGTGCCACGGACAGGGTCGAACAGCCCCAGCATTTT,CSATDRVEQPQHF
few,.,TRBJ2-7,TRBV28,TGTGCCAGCAGCTGGGTGGGACGGACACCCTACGAGCAGTACTTC,CASSWVGRTPYEQYF
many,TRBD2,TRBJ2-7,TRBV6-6,TGTGCCAGCAGTTACTCGCGGGGGGACTACGAGCAGTACTTC,CASSYSRGDYEQYF
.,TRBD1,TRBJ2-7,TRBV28,TGTGCCAGCAGTTTTGGTGGGACAGGCTCCTACGAGCAGTACTTC,CASSFGGTGSYEQYF
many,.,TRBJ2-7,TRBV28,TGTGCCAGCATGCCAGGGCGATCCTACGAGCAGTACTTC,CASMPGRSYEQYF
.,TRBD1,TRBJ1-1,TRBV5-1,TGCGCCAGCACCGACCCTGGACAGGGGGGGACTGAAGCTTTCTTT,CASTDPGQGGTEAFF
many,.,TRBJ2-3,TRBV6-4,TGTGCCAGCAGTGTTGGGAGGACAGATACGCAGTATTTT,CASSVGRTDTQYF
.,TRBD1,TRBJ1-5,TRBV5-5,TGTGCCAGCAGCTCAGGACAGGGCAATAGCAATCAGCCCCAGCATTTT,CASSSGQGNSNQPQHF
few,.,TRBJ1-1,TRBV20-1,TGCAGTGCTAGACTCAATTCGGTTGGCAAGGCAGCTTTCTTT,CSARLNSVGKAAFF
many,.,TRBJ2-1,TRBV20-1,TGCAGTGCTAGAGGTCCCCGACTACTCTACAATGAGCAGTTCTTC,CSARGPRLLYNEQFF
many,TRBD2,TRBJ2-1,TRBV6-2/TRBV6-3,TGTGCCAGCAGCACCTCCACCGGGAGGCGGGACAATGAGCAGTTCTTC,CASSTSTGRRDNEQFF
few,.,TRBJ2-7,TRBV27,TGTGCCAGCAGTCCGCAGTACCCCGGCTACGAGCAGTACTTC,CASSPQYPGYEQYF
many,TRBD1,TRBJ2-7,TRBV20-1,TGCAGTGCTAGCTACAGGGGCTCCTACGAGCAGTACTTC,CSASYRGSYEQYF
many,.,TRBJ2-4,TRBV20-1,TGCAGTGCTAGTCATGCCGGACGGTCGAACAAAAACATTCAGTACTTC,CSASHAGRSNKNIQYF